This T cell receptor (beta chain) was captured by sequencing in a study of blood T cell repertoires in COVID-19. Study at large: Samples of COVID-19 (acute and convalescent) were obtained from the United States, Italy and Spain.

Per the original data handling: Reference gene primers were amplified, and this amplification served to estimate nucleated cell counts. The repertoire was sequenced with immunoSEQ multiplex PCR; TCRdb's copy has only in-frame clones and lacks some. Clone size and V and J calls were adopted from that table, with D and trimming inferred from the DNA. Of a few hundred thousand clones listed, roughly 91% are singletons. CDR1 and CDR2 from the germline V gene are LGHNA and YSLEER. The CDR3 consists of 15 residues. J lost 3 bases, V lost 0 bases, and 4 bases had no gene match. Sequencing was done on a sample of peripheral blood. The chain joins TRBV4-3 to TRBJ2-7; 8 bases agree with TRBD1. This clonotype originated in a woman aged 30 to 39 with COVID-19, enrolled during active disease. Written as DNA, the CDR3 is TGCGCCAGCAGCCAAGACACAGGGGGAGTCTACGAGCAGTACTTC. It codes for CASSQDTGGVYEQYF.